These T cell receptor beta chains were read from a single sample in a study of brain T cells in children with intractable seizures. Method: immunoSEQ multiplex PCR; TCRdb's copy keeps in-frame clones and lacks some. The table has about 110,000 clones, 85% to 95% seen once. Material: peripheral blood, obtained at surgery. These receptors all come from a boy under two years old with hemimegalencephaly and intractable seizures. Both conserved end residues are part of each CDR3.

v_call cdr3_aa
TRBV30 CAWSVLAGAGNTIYF
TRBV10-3 CAIRDGYTDTQYF
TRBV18 CASSPVGRATDTQYF
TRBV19 CASSIGLWKRGLEKETQYF
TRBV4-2 CASSQGPGRGQFF
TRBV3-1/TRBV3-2 CASSPLWTGYEQYF
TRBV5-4 CASSLGQGQSNSPLHF
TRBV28 CASSFGLAGGLGSNEQFF
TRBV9 CASSVKGTGNTIYF
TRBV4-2 CASSQVPHYEQYF
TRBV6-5 CASSRQGTGYTF
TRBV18 CASSPPWSRRNYGYTF
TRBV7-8 CASSPIGVGEAHF
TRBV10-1 CASSESDRGNTEAFF
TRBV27 CASSPWADPSYNEQFF
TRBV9 CASSVAGERRNEQFF
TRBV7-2 CASSISRTSDTNTYEQYF
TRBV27 CASRAPSLEQFF
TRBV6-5 CASSPRGYNEQFF
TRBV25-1 CASSDPSGANVLTF
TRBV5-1 CASKPGFTNTEAFF
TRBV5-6 CASSPTLRGDTEAFF
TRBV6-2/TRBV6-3 CASSKPPGQYEQYF
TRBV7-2 CASTLGRAYEQYF
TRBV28 CASRKTSYQGVQETQYF
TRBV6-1 CASSEENGSGYTF
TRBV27 CASSGGGSGRYAYEQYF
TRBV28 CASSLYGGHSYNSPLHF
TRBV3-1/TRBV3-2 CASSQQSYGYTF
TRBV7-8 CASSLGAGPNSPLHF
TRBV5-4 CASSLGPGYEQYF
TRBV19 CASSIRRLHNEQFF
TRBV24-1 CATSDSGPNPYNEQFF
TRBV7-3 CASSSGNNSPLHF
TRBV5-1 CASSPRDRVGGYTF
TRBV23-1 CASGAERSSYEQYF
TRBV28 CASSLLGHQPQHF
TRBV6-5 CASRRVQGTQYF
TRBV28 CASSRSGIHYEQYF
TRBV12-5 CASGSRDRATNYEQYF
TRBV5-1 CASSLALAGGPQYF
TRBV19 CASSGPGRRSSYEQYF
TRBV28 CASSLGGLADLGGYEQYF
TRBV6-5 CASSYSLDRLGEQYF
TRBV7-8 CASSPWDPNYGYTF
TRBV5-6 CASTQTGGWELFF
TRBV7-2 CASSPRGRDTIYF
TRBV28 CASSSSEVPGDGYTF
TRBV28 CASSIYASGSGEQFF